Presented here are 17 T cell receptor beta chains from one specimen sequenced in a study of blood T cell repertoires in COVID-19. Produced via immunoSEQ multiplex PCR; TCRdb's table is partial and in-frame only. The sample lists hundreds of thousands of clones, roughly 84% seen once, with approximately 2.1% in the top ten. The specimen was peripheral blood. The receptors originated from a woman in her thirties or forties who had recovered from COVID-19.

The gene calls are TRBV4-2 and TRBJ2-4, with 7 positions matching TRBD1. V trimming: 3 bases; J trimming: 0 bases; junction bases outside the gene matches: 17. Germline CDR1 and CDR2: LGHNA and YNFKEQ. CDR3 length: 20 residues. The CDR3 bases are TGTGCCAGCAGCCAGCACCCCGGAGGCAGGGGGACACTAGCCAAAAACATTCAGTACTTC. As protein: CASSQHPGGRGTLAKNIQYF.

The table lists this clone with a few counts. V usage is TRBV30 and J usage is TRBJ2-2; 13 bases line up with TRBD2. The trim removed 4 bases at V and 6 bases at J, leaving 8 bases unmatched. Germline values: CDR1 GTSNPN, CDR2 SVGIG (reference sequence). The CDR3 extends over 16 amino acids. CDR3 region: CAWTFGLAGVSGELFF. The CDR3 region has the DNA TGTGCCTGGACCTTCGGACTAGCGGGAGTCTCCGGGGAGCTGTTTTTT.

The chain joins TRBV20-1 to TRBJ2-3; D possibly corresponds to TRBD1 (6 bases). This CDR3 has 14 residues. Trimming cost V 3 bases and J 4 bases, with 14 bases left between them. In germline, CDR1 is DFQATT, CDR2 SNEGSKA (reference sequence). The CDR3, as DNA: TGCAGTGCTAGTTCCAGGGGCGCGTCAGATACGCAGTATTTT. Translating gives CSASSRGASDTQYF.

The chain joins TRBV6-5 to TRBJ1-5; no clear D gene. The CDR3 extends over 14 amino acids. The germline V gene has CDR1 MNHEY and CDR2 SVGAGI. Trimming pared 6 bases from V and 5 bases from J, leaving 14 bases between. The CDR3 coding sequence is TGTGCCAGCAGCCGGGCGGAGGAGGATCAGCCCCAGCATTTT. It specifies CASSRAEEDQPQHF.

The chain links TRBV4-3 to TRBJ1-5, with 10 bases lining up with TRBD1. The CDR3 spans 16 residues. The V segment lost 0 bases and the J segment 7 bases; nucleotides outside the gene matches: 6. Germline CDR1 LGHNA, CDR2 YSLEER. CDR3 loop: CASSQDVGQGKQPQHF. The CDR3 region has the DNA TGCGCCAGCAGCCAAGATGTGGGACAGGGGAAGCAGCCCCAGCATTTT.

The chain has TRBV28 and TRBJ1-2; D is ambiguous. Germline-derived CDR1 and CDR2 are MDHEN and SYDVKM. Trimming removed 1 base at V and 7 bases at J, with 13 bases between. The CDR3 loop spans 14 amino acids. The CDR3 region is CASSLSLQRGGYTF. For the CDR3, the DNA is TGTGCCAGCAGTTTATCTTTGCAGCGGGGTGGCTACACCTTC.

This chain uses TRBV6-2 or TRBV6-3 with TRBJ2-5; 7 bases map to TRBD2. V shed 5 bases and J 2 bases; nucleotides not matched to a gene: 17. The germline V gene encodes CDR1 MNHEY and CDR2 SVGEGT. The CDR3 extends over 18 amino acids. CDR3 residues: CASSTGLSGSFGQETQYF. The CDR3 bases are TGTGCCAGCAGTACGGGACTATCGGGGAGTTTTGGGCAAGAGACCCAGTACTTC.

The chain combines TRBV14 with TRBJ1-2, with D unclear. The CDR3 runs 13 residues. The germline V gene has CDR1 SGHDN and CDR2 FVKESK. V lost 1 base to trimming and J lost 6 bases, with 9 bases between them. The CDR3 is CASSQGEVHGYTF. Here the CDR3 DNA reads TGTGCCAGCAGCCAAGGAGAGGTGCATGGCTACACCTTC.

CDR3 sequence (DNA): TGTGCCACCAGTGAATGGACTAGCGGGAGATCCGGGGAGCTGTTTTTT. Its translation is CATSEWTSGRSGELFF. This chain connects TRBV24-1 to TRBJ2-2, with 13 nucleotides matching TRBD2. Looked up from germline, CDR1 is KGHDR and CDR2 is SFDVKD. The CDR3 is 16 amino acids. V dropped 4 bases and J dropped 6; count of bases not matched to a gene: 4.

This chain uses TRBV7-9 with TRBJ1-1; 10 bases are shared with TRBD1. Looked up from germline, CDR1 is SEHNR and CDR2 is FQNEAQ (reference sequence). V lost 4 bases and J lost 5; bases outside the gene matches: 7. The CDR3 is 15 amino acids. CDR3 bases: TGTGCCAGCAGCTACACGGACAGGGGGAGAACTGAAGCTTTCTTT. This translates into CASSYTDRGRTEAFF.

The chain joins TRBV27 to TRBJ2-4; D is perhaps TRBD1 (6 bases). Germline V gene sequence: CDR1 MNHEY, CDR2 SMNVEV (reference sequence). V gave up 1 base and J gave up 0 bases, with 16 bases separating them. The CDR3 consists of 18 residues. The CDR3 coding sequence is TGTGCCAGCAGTTTATGGACAGCGAACAAACTAGCCAAAAACATTCAGTACTTC. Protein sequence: CASSLWTANKLAKNIQYF.

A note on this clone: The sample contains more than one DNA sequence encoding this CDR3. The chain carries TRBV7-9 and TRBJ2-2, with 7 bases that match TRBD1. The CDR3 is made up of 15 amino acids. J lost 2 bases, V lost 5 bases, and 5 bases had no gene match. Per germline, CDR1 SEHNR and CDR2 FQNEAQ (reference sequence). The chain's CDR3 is CASSPGTANTGELFF. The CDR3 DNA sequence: TGTGCCAGCAGCCCCGGGACAGCTAACACCGGGGAGCTGTTTTTT.

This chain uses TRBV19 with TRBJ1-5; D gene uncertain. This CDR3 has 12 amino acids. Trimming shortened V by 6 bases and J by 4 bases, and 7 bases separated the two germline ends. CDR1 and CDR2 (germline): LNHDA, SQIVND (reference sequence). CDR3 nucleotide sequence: TGTGCCAGTAGCAACTTTAATCAGCCCCAGCATTTT. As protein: CASSNFNQPQHF.

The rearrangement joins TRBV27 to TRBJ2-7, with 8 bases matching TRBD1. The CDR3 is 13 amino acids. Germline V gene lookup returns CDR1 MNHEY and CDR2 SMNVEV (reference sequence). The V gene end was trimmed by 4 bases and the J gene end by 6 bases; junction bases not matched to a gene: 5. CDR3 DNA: TGTGCCAGCAGTTGGGGACAGGCCGTCGAGCAGTACTTC. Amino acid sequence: CASSWGQAVEQYF.

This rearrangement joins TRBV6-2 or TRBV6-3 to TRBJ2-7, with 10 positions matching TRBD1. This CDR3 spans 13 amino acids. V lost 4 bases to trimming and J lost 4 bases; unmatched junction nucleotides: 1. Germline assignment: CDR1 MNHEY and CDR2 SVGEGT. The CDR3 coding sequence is TGTGCCAGCAGTTGGGACAGGGGTTACGAGCAGTACTTC. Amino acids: CASSWDRGYEQYF.

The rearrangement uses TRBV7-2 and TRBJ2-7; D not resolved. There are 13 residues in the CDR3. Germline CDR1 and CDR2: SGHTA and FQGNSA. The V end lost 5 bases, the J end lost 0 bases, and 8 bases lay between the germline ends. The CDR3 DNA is TGTGCCAGCAGCCCCGTCGGCTCCTACGAGCAGTACTTC. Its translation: CASSPVGSYEQYF.

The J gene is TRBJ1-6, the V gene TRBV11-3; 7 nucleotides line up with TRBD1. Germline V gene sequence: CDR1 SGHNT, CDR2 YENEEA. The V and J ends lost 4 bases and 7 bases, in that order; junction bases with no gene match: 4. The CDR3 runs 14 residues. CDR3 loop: CASSSGQINSPLHF. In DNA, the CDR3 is TGTGCCAGCAGCTCGGGACAGATAAATTCACCCCTCCACTTT.